The clone carrying this T cell receptor (beta chain) has a count of ten or more. Its target is not known. This sample was included in a study of glioma-infiltrating T cells. Findings of the study overall: Tissue and blood shared very few CDR3 sequences.

The length of the CDR3 is 14 residues. The V end was cut by 6 bases, the J end by 0 bases, with 9 bases between. The germline V gene encodes CDR1 MDHEN and CDR2 SYDVKM. Using RNA template, CDR3s of TCR alpha and beta were amplified with iRepertoire arm-PCR. One-step reverse transcription and amplification started from around 100-400 ng of tissue mRNA or PBMC total RNA. TCRdb re-analysed the multiplex PCR reads in MiXCR, keeping a single row per CDR3 protein. The sample lists more than 90,000 distinct CDR3 sequences; about 40% were seen once. The sequence derives from a human donor with low-grade glioma or glioblastoma, undergoing nonglioma brain surgery, or in good health (not recorded which). The rearrangement links TRBV28 to TRBJ1-3; D is ambiguous. Sample: glioma tissue, nonneoplastic brain tissue, or PBMCs (not recorded which). CDR3 nucleotides: TGTGCCAGCAGACCACAGACCTCTGGAAACACCATATATTTT. Translation gives CASRPQTSGNTIYF.